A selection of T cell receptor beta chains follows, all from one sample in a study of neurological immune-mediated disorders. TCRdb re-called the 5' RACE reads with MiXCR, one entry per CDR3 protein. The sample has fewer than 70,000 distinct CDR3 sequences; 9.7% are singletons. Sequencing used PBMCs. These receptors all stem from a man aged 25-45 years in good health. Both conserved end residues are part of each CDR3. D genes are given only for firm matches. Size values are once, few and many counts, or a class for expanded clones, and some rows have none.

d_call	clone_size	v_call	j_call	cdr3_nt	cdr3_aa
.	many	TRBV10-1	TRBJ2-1	TGCGCCAGCAGTGTAGGGGCGGGAAACGAGCAGTTCTTC	CASSVGAGNEQFF
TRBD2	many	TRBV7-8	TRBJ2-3	TGTGCCAGCAACCGGGGGGGTAGCACAGATACGCAGTATTTT	CASNRGGSTDTQYF
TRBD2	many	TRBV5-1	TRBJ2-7	TGCGCCAGCAGCCATGGACTAGCGGGCTCCGGGAGGTACGAGCAGTACTTC	CASSHGLAGSGRYEQYF
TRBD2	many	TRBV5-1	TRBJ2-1	TGCGCCAGCAGCGTAGGACTAGCGGCCTACAATGAGCAGTTCTTC	CASSVGLAAYNEQFF
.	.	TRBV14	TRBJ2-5	TGTGCCAGCAGCCAAGATACGGGGGAGACCCAGTACTTC	CASSQDTGETQYF
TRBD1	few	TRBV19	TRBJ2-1	TGTGCCAGTACCACGGGACAGATTCCCGATGAGCAGTTCTTC	CASTTGQIPDEQFF
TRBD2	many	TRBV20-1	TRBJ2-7	TGCAGTGCTCGGCAGACTAGCAGGGTCGAGCAGTACTTC	CSARQTSRVEQYF
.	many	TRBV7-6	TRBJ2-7	TGTGCCAGCAGCTTAGCGCAGGGAACGGCCTACGAGCAGTACTTC	CASSLAQGTAYEQYF
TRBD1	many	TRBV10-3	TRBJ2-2	TGTGCCATCGGCGACAGGGCGAACACCGGGGAGCTGTTTTTT	CAIGDRANTGELFF
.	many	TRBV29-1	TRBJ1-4	TGCAGCGTTGAAGATGTGACGGCGGGTGAAAAACTGTTTTTT	CSVEDVTAGEKLFF
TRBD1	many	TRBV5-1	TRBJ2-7	TGCGCCAGCAGCCGTAAACAGGACAGGGGGACGTACGAGCAGTACTTC	CASSRKQDRGTYEQYF
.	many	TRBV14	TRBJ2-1	TGTGCCAGCAGCCAAAGGCCACGGGACACGAATGAGCAGTTCTTC	CASSQRPRDTNEQFF
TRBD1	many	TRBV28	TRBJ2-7	TGTGCCACCGCTGACTGGGACAGCCCGTACGAGCAGTACTTC	CATADWDSPYEQYF
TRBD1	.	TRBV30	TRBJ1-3	TGTGCCTTAGGCCGGGACAGGGTACTTTCCGGAAACACCATATATTTT	CALGRDRVLSGNTIYF
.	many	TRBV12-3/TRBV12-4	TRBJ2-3	TGTGCCAGCAGTTTCCCAGGGGGCGGGAGTTCAGATACGCAGTATTTT	CASSFPGGGSSDTQYF
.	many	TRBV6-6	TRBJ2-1	TGTGCCAGCAGTTACTCGATCGCGGGACACGACAATGAGCAGTTCTTC	CASSYSIAGHDNEQFF
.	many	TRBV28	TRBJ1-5	TGTGCCAGCAGCCCCAGTTCAGCTAGCAATCAGCCCCAGCATTTT	CASSPSSASNQPQHF
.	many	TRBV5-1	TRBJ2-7	TGCGCCAGCAGCTTGGAAGTTGGGGGTGTGGCTACCTACGAGCAGTACTTC	CASSLEVGGVATYEQYF
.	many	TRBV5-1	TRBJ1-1	TGCGCCAGCAACTCCCAGGCCGCAGGGGCTGAAGCTTTCTTT	CASNSQAAGAEAFF
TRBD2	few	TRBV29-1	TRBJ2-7	TGCAGCGTTGAAGATCGCGGGGGGGCGACTAGCGGTGACTCCTACGAGCAGTACTTC	CSVEDRGGATSGDSYEQYF